Following are 18 T cell receptor beta chains from one sample sequenced in a study of shared clonotypes between healthy human individuals (dated by TCRdb to about 2020). CD8 naive samples consisted of CD45RO-negative cells that were positively selected for CCR7, yielding a CD45RA+CCR7+ population without TemRA cells. Libraries were constructed by the immunoSEQ multiplex PCR assay. TCRdb carries this immuneACCESS record with in-frame sequences only. Its versions omit some clonotypes, under half of them owing to an unresolved V gene in the studies checked, with the rest unexplained. The sample table contains nearly 600,000 clones; only one count was recorded for roughly 96% of them. Of the sample, approximately 0.1% falls within the top ten clones. Sample: naive CD8+ T cells sorted from blood. What the cell subset or site label conveys for this sample: CD45RA+CCR7+. These receptors were taken from a woman aged 25 to 39 in good health.

The J gene is TRBJ2-3, the V gene TRBV6-6; unclear D gene. The V and J ends lost 2 bases and 4 bases respectively, with 7 bases between them. The germline V gene has CDR1 MNHNY and CDR2 SVGAGI (reference sequence). This CDR3 is 13 amino acids long. Here the CDR3 reads CASSYVRADTQYF. For the CDR3, the DNA is TGTGCCAGCAGTTACGTCCGGGCAGATACGCAGTATTTT.

The V and J genes are TRBV7-8 and TRBJ2-1; D not resolved. This CDR3 spans 17 amino acids. Trimming pared 2 bases from V and 2 bases from J, leaving 16 bases between. The germline V gene encodes CDR1 SGHVS and CDR2 FQNEAQ. The CDR3, as DNA: TGTGCCAGCAGCTTAAGGTCGTCTACGGGTGCCTACAATGAGCAGTTCTTC. Translation gives CASSLRSSTGAYNEQFF.

The CDR3 bases are TGTGCCAGCAGTTTTTCGGACAGGTACAATGAGCAGTTCTTC. It is translated as CASSFSDRYNEQFF. This chain joins TRBV27 and TRBJ2-1, with 7 bases identical to TRBD1. CDR1 and CDR2 from the germline V gene are MNHEY and SMNVEV (reference sequence). V shed 3 bases, J shed 4 bases, and the junction held 3 bases outside the gene matches. CDR3 length: 14 amino acids.

CDR3 nucleotides: TGCAGCTTGACTGGGACAGGGTTATTCCTAGGGCAGTTCTTC. Its translation is CSLTGTGLFLGQFF. This chain connects TRBV29-1 to TRBJ2-1, with 9 bases lining up with TRBD1. From germline, CDR1 is SQVTM and CDR2 ANQGSEA. The CDR3 sequence is 14 residues long. V was clipped by 8 bases and J by 12 bases; unmatched bases: 17.

The chain combines TRBV19 with TRBJ1-6; tentatively, D is TRBD1 (5 bases). CDR1 is LNHDA, CDR2 SQIVND, per germline (reference sequence). Trimming took 3 bases from V and 7 from J, leaving 16 bases between them. The CDR3 length is 16 residues. The DNA for the CDR3 is TGTGCCAGTAGTATCGTGGGGCTGGGGGGAAATTCACCCCTCCACTTT. Translating gives CASSIVGLGGNSPLHF.

V usage is TRBV14 and J usage is TRBJ2-1; unclear D gene. The CDR3 is 15 amino acids. Germline CDR1 SGHDN, CDR2 FVKESK. Between the trimmed V and J ends, which lost 4 bases and 5 bases, there was a span of 15 bases. The CDR3 region is CASSPVPLRNNEQFF. The DNA of the CDR3 is TGTGCCAGCAGCCCCGTTCCCCTCAGAAACAATGAGCAGTTCTTC.

The chain employs TRBV27 and TRBJ2-7; D tentatively fits TRBD1 or TRBD2 (5 bases each). V lost 4 bases, J lost 2 bases, and 9 bases lay in between. The CDR3 is made up of 13 amino acids. From germline, CDR1 is MNHEY and CDR2 SMNVEV (reference sequence). CDR3 coding DNA: TGTGCCAGCAGTTGGGGGATACCCTACGAGCAGTACTTC. Its protein is CASSWGIPYEQYF.

J is TRBJ2-1 and V is TRBV27; tentative D call: TRBD2 (5 bases). This CDR3 is built from 16 residues. Trimming removed 6 bases at V and 2 bases at J, with 17 bases between. CDR1 is MNHEY and CDR2 is SMNVEV in the germline V gene (reference sequence). CDR3 DNA: TGTGCCAGCAGAGCCCCCGGGATAGGGACCTACAATGAGCAGTTCTTC. Protein: CASRAPGIGTYNEQFF.

The rearrangement links TRBV19 to TRBJ2-7, with 7 bases identical to TRBD1. Trimming took 5 bases from V and 2 from J; bases not matched to a gene: 6. Per the germline V gene, CDR1 is LNHDA and CDR2 is SQIVND (reference sequence). CDR3 length: 14 residues. CDR3 sequence reads: CASSYRDRAYEQYF. Written as DNA, the CDR3 is TGTGCCAGTAGTTACCGGGACAGAGCCTACGAGCAGTACTTC.

V and J are TRBV19 and TRBJ2-7; D assignment may be TRBD1 or TRBD2 (5 bases each). The CDR3 sequence is 15 residues long. V was shortened by 8 bases and J by 1 base, with 18 bases between the two germline ends. The germline CDR1 and CDR2 sequences are LNHDA and SQIVND (reference sequence). This chain's CDR3 is CASSQSGTASYEQYF. DNA for the CDR3: TGTGCCAGTTCCCAATCTGGGACGGCGTCCTACGAGCAGTACTTC. The complete variable domain, with remaining parts taken from reference TRBV19 and TRBJ2-7, reads DGGITQSPKYLFRKEGQNVTLSCEQNLNHDAMYWYRQDPGQGLRLIYYSQIVNDFQKGDIAEGYSVSREKKESFPLTVTSAQKNPTAFYLCASSQSGTASYEQYFGPGTRLTVT.

CDR3: CASRAGSGRNTEAFF. In nucleotides, the CDR3 is TGTGCCAGCAGGGCCGGGTCGGGCCGAAACACTGAAGCTTTCTTT. The V call is TRBV27, the J call TRBJ1-1, with D unresolved. V was clipped by 6 bases and J by 2 bases, with 16 bases between them. The CDR3 has 15 amino acids. Per germline, CDR1 MNHEY and CDR2 SMNVEV (reference sequence).

V gene TRBV7-9 combines with J gene TRBJ2-7; D is undetermined. The germline gives CDR1 SEHNR, CDR2 FQNEAQ (reference sequence). Trimming left V 5 bases short and J 4 bases short, with 21 bases between. This CDR3 contains 16 residues. This CDR3 is CASSTSSGGVGYEQYF. CDR3 DNA: TGTGCCAGCAGCACTTCCTCGGGCGGCGTCGGGTACGAGCAGTACTTC.

The chain recombines TRBV23-1 with TRBJ2-5; a possible D gene is TRBD2 (6 bases). The closer fit of TRBJ2-7 to the DNA end suggests the J call may be wrong. TRBV23-1 is an ORF, with its function uncertain. CDR3 length: 14 residues. CDR3 region: CASSWRRETYEQYF. The CDR3, as DNA: TGCGCCAGCAGTTGGAGGAGGGAAACCTACGAGCAGTACTTC.

This clone is a singleton in its sample. This rearrangement joins TRBV7-8 to TRBJ1-5; TRBD1 matches 7 bases. Germline CDR1 and CDR2: SGHVS and FQNEAQ. The V segment lost 5 bases and the J segment 4 bases; nucleotides outside the gene matches: 8. The CDR3 is 15 residues long. CDR3 in amino acids: CASSHYRQGNQPQHF. The CDR3 DNA follows: TGTGCCAGCAGCCACTACCGACAGGGTAATCAGCCCCAGCATTTT.

This chain connects TRBV16 to TRBJ2-1; D call uncertain. The V end lost 0 bases, the J end lost 6 bases, and 9 bases lay between the germline ends. This CDR3 has 14 amino acids. The germline CDR1 and CDR2 sequences are KGHSY and FQNENV. CDR3 sequence: CASSQSPLVNEQFF. The CDR3 DNA reads as TGTGCCAGCAGCCAATCCCCATTGGTCAATGAGCAGTTCTTC. Full variable domain (rest looked up from reference TRBV16 and TRBJ2-1): GEEVAQTPKHLVRGEGQKAKLYCAPIKGHSYVFWYQQVLKNEFKFLISFQNENVFDETGMPKERFSAKCLPNSPCSLEIQATKLEDSAVYFCASSQSPLVNEQFFGPGTRLTVL.

A note on this clone: The DNA is omitted, as the CDR3 cannot be located on it reliably, and the CDR3 follows TCRdb's listing. The chain has TRBV28 and TRBJ2-1; TRBD2 was called by the table and not checked on the DNA. Germline CDR1 and CDR2: MDHEN and SYDVKM. The length of the CDR3 is 17 amino acids, counting both ends. CDR3 sequence reads: CASSFGPGGEGNNEQFF.

This chain connects TRBV7-9 to TRBJ2-7, with a tentative D call TRBD2 (6 bases). Germline lookup yields CDR1 SEHNR and CDR2 FQNEAQ (reference sequence). Trimming stripped 1 base from V and 0 bases from J, with 10 bases between. CDR3 size: 15 residues. The CDR3 DNA is TGTGCCAGCAGCTTAGAGGAGGGTAGCTCCTACGAGCAGTACTTC. It encodes CASSLEEGSSYEQYF.

The rearrangement links TRBV27 to TRBJ1-6; D unresolved. Germline assignment: CDR1 MNHEY and CDR2 SMNVEV (reference sequence). Trimming shortened V by 6 bases and J by 10 bases, and 16 bases separated the two germline ends. This CDR3 contains 14 residues. The CDR3 nucleotides are TGTGCCAGCAGCCGACGGAGTACGGCGTCACCCCTCCACTTT. Amino acid sequence: CASSRRSTASPLHF.